At least ten counts were recorded for the clone carrying this T cell receptor (beta chain). This sample was included in a study of read filtering for tumor transcriptome and immune sequencing. This CDR3 comprises 14 residues. Trimming removed 5 bases from V and 4 bases from J, with 15 bases in between. Germline V gene data show CDR1 as MDHEN and CDR2 as SYDVKM. This library used approximately 390 ng RNA and molecular barcoded adaptors spanning alpha/delta and beta/gamma chains. TCRdb re-called the reads through MiXCR, storing one row per CDR3 protein. The sample lists around 50,000 distinct CDR3 sequences, approximately 22% occurring once.

The origin of this receptor is a donor at least 40 years old with multiple myeloma. Input material: a population of CD138-negative cells sorted from bone marrow. The rearrangement links TRBV28 to TRBJ2-7; perhaps TRBD1 as D (6 bases). CDR3 sequence: CASSPHDRYYEQYF. The CDR3 DNA follows: TGTGCCAGCAGTCCCCATGACAGGTATTACGAGCAGTACTTC.